The source of this T cell receptor (beta chain) is a study of CD4 T cells in relation to SARS-CoV-2 and coronaviruses. Before the COVID-19 pandemic, during about 2011-2019, CD4+ T cells were taken from unexposed donors. Isolation of CD4+ T cells took place after roughly nine days in culture. Concerning this clone: Its antigen is as yet unknown.

CDR1 SGHAT and CDR2 FQNNGV come from the germline V gene. With 5 bases removed from V and 1 base from J, the gap between germline ends came to 5 bases. The CDR3 loop spans 12 amino acids. Assay: immunoSEQ multiplex PCR; the TCRdb copy retains only in-frame clones and omits some. The sample records 15,000 to 20,000 clones, about 70% being singletons. The rearrangement links TRBV11-2 to TRBJ2-5; D not resolved. This clonotype was sampled from a human donor in good health. Input material: CD4+ T cells from PBMCs, cultured in vitro. The CDR3 bases are TGTGCCAGCAGCACTATCCAAGAGACCCAGTACTTC. As protein: CASSTIQETQYF. The full variable domain, completed using reference TRBV11-2 and TRBJ2-5, is EAGVAQSPRYKIIEKRQSVAFWCNPISGHATLYWYQQILGQGPKLLIQFQNNGVVDDSQLPKDRFSAERLKGVDSTLKIQPAKLEDSAVYLCASSTIQETQYFGPGTRLLVL.